The sequence of this T cell receptor beta chain was determined in a study of T cells in Graves' hyperthyroidism and ophthalmopathy. The overall study: Peripheral blood was collected at initial diagnosis, before any treatment.

In its sample, this clonotype was seen many times. Germline V gene data show CDR1 as MDHEN and CDR2 as SYDVKM. The CDR3 consists of 14 residues. With 5 bases removed from V and 5 bases from J, the gap between germline ends came to 15 bases. Template material for amplifying TCR beta CDR3 regions consisted of RNA transcripts. The TCR CDR3 first-round RT-PCR relied on the HTBI primer set. TCRdb re-called the multiplex PCR reads through MiXCR, storing one row per CDR3 protein. This table has hundreds of thousands of distinct CDR3 sequences, roughly 13% appearing once. Material: blood. The receptor was derived from a young woman with Graves' hyperthyroidism that later progressed to Graves' ophthalmopathy. J is TRBJ1-2 and V is TRBV28; D is perhaps TRBD1 (5 bases). The CDR3 bases are TGTGCCAGCAGTCGGAGGGGATTTGAGTATGGCTACACCTTC. This encodes CASSRRGFEYGYTF.